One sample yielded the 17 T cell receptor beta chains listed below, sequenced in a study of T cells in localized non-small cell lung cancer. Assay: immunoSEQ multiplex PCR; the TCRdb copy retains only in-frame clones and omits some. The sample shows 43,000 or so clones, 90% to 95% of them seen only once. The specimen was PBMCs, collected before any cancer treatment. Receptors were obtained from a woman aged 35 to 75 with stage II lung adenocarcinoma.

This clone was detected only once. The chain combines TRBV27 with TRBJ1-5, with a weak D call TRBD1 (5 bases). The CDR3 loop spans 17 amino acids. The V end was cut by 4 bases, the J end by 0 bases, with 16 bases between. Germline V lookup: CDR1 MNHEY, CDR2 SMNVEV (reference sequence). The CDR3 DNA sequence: TGTGCCAGCAGTTCAAACTTAGGGACGGTTAGCAATCAGCCCCAGCATTTT. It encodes CASSSNLGTVSNQPQHF.

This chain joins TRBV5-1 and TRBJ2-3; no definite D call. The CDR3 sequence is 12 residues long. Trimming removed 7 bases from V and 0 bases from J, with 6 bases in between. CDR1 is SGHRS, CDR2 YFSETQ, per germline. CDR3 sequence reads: CASGTSTDTQYF. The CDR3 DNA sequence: TGCGCCAGCGGAACTAGCACAGATACGCAGTATTTT.

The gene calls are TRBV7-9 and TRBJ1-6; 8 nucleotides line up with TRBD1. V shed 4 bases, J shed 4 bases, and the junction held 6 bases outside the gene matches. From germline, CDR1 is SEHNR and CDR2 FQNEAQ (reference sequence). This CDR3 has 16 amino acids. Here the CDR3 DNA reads TGTGCCAGCAGCTCCGGACAGGGCTTTTATAATTCACCCCTCCACTTT. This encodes CASSSGQGFYNSPLHF.

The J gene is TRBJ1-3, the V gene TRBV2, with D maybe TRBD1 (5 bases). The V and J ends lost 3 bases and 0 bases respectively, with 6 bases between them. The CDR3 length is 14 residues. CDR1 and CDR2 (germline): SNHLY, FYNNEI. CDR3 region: CASSEGVSGNTIYF. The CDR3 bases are TGTGCCAGCAGTGAGGGGGTCTCTGGAAACACCATATATTTT.

The CDR3 is CASSEVPGQGNEQFF. Written as DNA, the CDR3 is TGTGCCAGCAGTGAGGTCCCGGGACAGGGAAATGAGCAGTTCTTC. The rearrangement joins TRBV6-1 to TRBJ2-1, with 9 bases matching TRBD1. CDR1 and CDR2 from the germline V gene are MNHNS and SASEGT. V dropped 3 bases and J dropped 7; count of bases not matched to a gene: 7. The CDR3 covers 15 residues.

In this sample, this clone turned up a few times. The chain's CDR3 is CATYGAGGGNQPQHF. The CDR3 nucleotides read TGTGCCACTTATGGGGCAGGGGGTGGCAATCAGCCCCAGCATTTT. The chain is built from TRBV28 and TRBJ1-5; 7 nucleotides match TRBD1. The germline V gene encodes CDR1 MDHEN and CDR2 SYDVKM. The CDR3 extends over 15 amino acids. V lost 10 bases to trimming and J lost 2 bases; unmatched junction nucleotides: 11.

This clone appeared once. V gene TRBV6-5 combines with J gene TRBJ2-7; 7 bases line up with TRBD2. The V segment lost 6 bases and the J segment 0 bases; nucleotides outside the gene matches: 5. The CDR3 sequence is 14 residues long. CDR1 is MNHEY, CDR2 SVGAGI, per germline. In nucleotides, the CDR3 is TGTGCCAGCAGAATGGGGGGGTACTCCTACGAGCAGTACTTC. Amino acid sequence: CASRMGGYSYEQYF.

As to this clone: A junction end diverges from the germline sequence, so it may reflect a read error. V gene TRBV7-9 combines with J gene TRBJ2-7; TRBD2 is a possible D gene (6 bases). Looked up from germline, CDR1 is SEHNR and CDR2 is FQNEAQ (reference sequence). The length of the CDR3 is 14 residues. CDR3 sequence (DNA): TGTGCCAGCAGCGATTATCAGGGAGGTCACGAGCAGCACTTC. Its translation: CASSDYQGGHEQHF.

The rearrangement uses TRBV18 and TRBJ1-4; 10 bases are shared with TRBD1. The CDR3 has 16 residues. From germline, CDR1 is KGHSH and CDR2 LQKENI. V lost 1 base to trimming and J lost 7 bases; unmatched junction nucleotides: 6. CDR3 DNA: TGTGCCAGCTCACCACAATTTGGACAGGGGGGTGAAAAACTGTTTTTT. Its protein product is CASSPQFGQGGEKLFF.

CDR3 region: CASSFGLAADTQYF. The CDR3, as DNA: TGTGCCAGCAGCTTCGGACTAGCAGCGGATACGCAGTATTTT. The chain has TRBV11-2 and TRBJ2-3; 8 nucleotides match TRBD2. V lost 3 bases, J lost 6 bases, and 5 bases stayed unmatched. The CDR3 loop spans 14 amino acids. Germline CDR1 reads SGHAT; CDR2 reads FQNNGV. Full variable domain (rest looked up from reference TRBV11-2 and TRBJ2-3): EAGVAQSPRYKIIEKRQSVAFWCNPISGHATLYWYQQILGQGPKLLIQFQNNGVVDDSQLPKDRFSAERLKGVDSTLKIQPAKLEDSAVYLCASSFGLAADTQYFGPGTRLTVL.

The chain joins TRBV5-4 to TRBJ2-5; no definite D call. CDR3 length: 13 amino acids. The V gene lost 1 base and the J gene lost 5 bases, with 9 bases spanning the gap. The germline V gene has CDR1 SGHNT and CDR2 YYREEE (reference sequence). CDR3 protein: CASSLYFQETQYF. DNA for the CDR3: TGTGCCAGCAGCTTGTACTTCCAGGAGACCCAGTACTTC.

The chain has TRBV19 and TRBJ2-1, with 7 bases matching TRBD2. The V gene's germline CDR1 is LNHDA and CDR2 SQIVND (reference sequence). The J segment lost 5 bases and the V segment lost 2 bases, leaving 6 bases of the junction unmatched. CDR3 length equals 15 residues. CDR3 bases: TGTGCCAGTAGTATACTAGCGGAGGAAGACAATGAGCAGTTCTTC. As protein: CASSILAEEDNEQFF.

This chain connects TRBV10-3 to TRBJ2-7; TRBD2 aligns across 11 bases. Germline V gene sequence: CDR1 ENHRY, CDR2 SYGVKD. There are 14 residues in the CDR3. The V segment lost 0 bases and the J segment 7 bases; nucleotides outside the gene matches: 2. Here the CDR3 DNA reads TGTGCCATCAGTGAGTCGAGACTAGCGGGAGAGCAGTACTTC. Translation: CAISESRLAGEQYF.

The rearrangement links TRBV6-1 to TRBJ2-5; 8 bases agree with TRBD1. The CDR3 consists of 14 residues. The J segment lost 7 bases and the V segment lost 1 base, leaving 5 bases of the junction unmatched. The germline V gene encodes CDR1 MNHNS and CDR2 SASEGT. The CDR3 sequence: CASSEGGTGGTQYF. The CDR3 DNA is TGTGCCAGCAGTGAAGGGGGGACAGGCGGGACCCAGTACTTC.

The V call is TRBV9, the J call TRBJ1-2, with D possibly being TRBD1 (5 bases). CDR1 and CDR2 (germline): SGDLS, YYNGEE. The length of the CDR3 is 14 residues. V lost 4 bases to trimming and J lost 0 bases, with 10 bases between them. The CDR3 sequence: CASSLDNSNYGYTF. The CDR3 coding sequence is TGTGCCAGCAGCTTGGACAACTCTAACTATGGCTACACCTTC.

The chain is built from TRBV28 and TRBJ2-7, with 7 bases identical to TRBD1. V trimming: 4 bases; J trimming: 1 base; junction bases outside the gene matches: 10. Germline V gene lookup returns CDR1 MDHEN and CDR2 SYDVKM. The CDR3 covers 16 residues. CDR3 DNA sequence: TGTGCCAGCAGTTATACAGGGACAGACCCATCCTACGAGCAGTACTTC. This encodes CASSYTGTDPSYEQYF.

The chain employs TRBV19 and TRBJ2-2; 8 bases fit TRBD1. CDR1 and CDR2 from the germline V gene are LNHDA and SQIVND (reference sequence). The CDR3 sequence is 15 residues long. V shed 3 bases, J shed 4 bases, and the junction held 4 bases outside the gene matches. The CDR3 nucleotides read TGTGCCAGTAGTATCCCGACAGGGGTCACCGGGGAGCTGTTTTTT. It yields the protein CASSIPTGVTGELFF.